The entry below gives a single T cell receptor beta chain sequence along with its context. Antigen specificity is unknown. Profiling relied on immunoSEQ multiplex PCR, and the TCRdb table lists in-frame clones only, not all of them. The sample has around 980,000 clones; 75% to 80% are singletons. This entry belongs to a study of shared clonotypes between healthy human individuals. Background on the study: The study used three CD4 naive, three CD4 memory, two CD8 naive and one CD8 memory plate per donor.

The V end lost 5 bases, the J end lost 1 base, and 9 bases lay between the germline ends. Germline CDR1 and CDR2: KGHSH and LQKENI. The CDR3 length is 15 residues. Each donor was a Caucasian adult residing in Nashville, Tennessee. Study conclusions and caveats: Specimens sampled were limited to blood, with tissue repertoires likely differing. For naive CD4 cells, approximately 4.8% of clonotypes were shared across a handful of donors.

This receptor was obtained from a man aged 18 to 30 in good health. Some clones in this sample may be carry-over from other donors' samples. The sequenced sample was memory CD4+ T cells from PBMCs. Stated subset: CD45RA-negative fraction. The chain combines TRBV18 with TRBJ2-6; the D is unclear. Written as DNA, the CDR3 is TGTGCCAGCTCAGATAGGGTTTCTGGGGCCAACGTCCTGACTTTC. This sequence encodes CASSDRVSGANVLTF.